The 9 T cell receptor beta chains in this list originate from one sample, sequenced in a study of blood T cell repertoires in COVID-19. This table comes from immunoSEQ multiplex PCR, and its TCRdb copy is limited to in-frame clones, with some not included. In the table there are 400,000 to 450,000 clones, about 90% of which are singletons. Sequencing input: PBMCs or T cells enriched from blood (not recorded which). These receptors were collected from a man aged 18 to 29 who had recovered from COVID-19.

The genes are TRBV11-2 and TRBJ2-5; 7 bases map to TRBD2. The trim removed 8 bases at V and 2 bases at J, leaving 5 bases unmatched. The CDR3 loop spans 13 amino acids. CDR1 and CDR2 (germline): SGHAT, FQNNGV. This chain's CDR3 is CASRGAGQETQYF. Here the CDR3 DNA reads TGTGCCAGCCGCGGAGCGGGACAAGAGACCCAGTACTTC.

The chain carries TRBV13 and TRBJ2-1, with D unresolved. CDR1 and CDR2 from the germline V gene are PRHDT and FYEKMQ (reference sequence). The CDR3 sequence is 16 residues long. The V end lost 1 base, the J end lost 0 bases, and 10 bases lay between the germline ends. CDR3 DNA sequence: TGTGCCAGCAGCTTAGAGGCATGGAGCTCCTACAATGAGCAGTTCTTC. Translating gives CASSLEAWSSYNEQFF.

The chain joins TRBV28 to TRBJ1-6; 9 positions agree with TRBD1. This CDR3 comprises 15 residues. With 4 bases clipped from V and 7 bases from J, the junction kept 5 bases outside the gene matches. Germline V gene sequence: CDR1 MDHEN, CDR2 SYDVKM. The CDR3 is CASSSGQGNNSPLHF. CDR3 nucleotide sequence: TGTGCCAGCAGTTCGGGACAGGGAAACAATTCACCCCTCCACTTT. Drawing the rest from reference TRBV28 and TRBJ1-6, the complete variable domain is DVKVTQSSRYLVKRTGEKVFLECVQDMDHENMFWYRQDPGLGLRLIYFSYDVKMKEKGDIPEGYSVSREKKERFSLILESASTNQTSMYLCASSSGQGNNSPLHFGNGTRLTVT.

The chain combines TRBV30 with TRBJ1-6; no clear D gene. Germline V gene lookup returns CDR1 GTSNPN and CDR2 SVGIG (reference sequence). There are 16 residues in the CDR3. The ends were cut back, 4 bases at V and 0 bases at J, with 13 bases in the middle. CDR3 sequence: CAWTTAASSYNSPLHF. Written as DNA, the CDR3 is TGTGCCTGGACTACGGCAGCGAGCTCCTATAATTCACCCCTCCACTTT.

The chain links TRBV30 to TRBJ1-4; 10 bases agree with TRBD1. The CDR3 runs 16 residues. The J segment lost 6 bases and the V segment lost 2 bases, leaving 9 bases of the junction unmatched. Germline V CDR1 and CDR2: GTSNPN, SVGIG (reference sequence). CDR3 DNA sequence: TGTGCCTGGAGTTCGTTAACCGGGACAGGGGATGAAAAACTGTTTTTT. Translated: CAWSSLTGTGDEKLFF.

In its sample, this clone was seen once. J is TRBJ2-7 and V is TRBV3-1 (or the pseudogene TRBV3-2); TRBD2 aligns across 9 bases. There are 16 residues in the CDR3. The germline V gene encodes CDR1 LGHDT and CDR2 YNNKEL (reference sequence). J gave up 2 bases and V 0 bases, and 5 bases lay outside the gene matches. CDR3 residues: CASSQDVASGAYEQYF. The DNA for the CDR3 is TGTGCCAGCAGCCAAGATGTGGCTAGCGGGGCCTACGAGCAGTACTTC.

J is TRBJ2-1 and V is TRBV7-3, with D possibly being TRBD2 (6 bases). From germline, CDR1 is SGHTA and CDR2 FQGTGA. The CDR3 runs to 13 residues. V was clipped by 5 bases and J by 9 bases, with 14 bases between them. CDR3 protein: CASSRRLESEQFF. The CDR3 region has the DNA TGTGCCAGCAGCCGCCGACTAGAAAGTGAGCAGTTCTTC.

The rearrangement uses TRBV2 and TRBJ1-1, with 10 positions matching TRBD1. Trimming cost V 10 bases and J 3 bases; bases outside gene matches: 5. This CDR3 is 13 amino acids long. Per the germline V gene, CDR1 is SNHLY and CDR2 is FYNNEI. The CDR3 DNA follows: TGTGCCACCGGGGGGACAGGGGACACTGAAGCTTTCTTT. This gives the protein CATGGTGDTEAFF.

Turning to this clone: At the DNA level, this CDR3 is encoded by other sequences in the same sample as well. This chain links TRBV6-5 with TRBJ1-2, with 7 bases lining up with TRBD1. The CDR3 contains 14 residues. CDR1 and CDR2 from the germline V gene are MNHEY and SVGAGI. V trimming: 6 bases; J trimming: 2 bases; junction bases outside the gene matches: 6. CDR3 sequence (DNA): TGTGCCAGCAGGCGGACAGGAGTGAACTATGGCTACACCTTC. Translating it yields CASRRTGVNYGYTF.